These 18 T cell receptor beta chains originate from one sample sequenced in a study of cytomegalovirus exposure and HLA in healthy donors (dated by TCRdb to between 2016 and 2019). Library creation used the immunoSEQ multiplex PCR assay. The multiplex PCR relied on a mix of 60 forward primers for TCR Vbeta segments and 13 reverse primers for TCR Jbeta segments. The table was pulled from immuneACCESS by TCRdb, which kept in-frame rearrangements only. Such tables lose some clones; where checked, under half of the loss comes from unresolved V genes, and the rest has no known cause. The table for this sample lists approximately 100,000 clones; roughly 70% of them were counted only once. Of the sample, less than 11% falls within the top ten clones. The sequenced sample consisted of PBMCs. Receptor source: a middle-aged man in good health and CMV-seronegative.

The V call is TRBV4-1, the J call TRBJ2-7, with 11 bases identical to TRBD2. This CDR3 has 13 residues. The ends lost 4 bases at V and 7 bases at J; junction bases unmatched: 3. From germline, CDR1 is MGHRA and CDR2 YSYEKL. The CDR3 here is CASSLAGGGEQYF. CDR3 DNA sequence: TGCGCCAGCAGCCTAGCGGGAGGGGGAGAGCAGTACTTC.

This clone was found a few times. CDR3 nucleotide sequence: TGTGCCACCAGCGTCGACTTGTATCAAGAGACCCAGTACTTC. Translation: CATSVDLYQETQYF. V gene TRBV15 combines with J gene TRBJ2-5; D is uncertain. V lost 5 bases and J lost 2, with 12 bases in between. This CDR3 is built from 14 residues. Germline V gene sequence: CDR1 LNHNV, CDR2 YYDKDF (reference sequence).

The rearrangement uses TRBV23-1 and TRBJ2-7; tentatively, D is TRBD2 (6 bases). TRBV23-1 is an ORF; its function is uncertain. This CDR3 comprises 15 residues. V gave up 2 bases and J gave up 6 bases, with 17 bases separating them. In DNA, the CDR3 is TGCGCCAGCAGTCAAATCCTAAAAGGGGAGGCCGAGCAGTACTTC. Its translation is CASSQILKGEAEQYF.

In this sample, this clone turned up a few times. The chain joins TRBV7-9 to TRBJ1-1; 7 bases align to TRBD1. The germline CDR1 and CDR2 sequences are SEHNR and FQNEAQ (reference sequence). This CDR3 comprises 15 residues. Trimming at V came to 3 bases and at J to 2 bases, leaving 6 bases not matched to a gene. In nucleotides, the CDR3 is TGTGCCAGCAGCTTGATACAGGGGACAAACACTGAAGCTTTCTTT. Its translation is CASSLIQGTNTEAFF.

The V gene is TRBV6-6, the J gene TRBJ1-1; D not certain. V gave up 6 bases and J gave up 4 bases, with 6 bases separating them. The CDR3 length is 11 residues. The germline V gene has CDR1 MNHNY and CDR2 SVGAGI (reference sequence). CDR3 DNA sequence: TGTGCCAGCAGGGAGGGCACTGAAGCTTTCTTT. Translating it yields CASREGTEAFF.

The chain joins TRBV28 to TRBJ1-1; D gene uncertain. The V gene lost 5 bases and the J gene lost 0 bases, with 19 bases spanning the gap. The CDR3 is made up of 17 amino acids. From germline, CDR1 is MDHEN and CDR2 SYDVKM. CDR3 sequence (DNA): TGTGCCAGCAGTCCCCCCCGCAGGTCCAAGATGAACACTGAAGCTTTCTTT. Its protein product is CASSPPRRSKMNTEAFF.

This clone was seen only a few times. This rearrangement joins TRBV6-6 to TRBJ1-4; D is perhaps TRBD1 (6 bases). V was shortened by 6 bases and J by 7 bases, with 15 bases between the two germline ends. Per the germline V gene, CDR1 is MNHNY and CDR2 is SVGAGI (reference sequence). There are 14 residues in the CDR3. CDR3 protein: CASSWTEDGEKLFF. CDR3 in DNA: TGTGCCAGCAGCTGGACAGAAGACGGTGAAAAACTGTTTTTT.

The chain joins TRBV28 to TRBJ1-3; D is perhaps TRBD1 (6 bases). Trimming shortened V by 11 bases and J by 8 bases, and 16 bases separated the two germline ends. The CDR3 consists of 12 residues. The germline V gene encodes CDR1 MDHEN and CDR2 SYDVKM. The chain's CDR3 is CAARGGVDTIYF. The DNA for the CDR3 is TGTGCCGCAAGAGGGGGGGTGGACACCATATATTTT. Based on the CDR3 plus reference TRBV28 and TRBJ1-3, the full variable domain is DVKVTQSSRYLVKRTGEKVFLECVQDMDHENMFWYRQDPGLGLRLIYFSYDVKMKEKGDIPEGYSVSREKKERFSLILESASTNQTSMYLCAARGGVDTIYFGEGSWLTVV.

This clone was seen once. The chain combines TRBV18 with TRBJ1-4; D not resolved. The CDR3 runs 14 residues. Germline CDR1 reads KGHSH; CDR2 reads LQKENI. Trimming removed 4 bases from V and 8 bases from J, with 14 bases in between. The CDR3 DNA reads TGTGCCAGCTCACGCGCCACCGAAACCGAAAAACTGTTTTTT. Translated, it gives CASSRATETEKLFF.

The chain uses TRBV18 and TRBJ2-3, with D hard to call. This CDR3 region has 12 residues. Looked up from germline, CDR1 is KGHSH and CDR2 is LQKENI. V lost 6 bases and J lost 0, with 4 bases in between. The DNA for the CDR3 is TGTGCCAGCTCGCTAAGCACAGATACGCAGTATTTT. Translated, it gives CASSLSTDTQYF.

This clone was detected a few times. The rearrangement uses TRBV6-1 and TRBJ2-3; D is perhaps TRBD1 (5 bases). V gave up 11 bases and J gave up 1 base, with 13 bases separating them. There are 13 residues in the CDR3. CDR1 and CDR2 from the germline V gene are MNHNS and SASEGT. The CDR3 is CAVKQGGTDTQYF. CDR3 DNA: TGTGCCGTAAAGCAGGGCGGCACAGATACGCAGTATTTT.

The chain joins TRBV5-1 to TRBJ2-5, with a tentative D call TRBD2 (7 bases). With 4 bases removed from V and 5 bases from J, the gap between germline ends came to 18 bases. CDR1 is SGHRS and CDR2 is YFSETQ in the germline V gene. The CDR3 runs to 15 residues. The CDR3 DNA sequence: TGCGCCAGCAGCGCCAGGCGGGGGCGCGAGGAGACCCAGTACTTC. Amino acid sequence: CASSARRGREETQYF. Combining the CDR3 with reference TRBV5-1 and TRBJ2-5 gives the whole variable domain KAGVTQTPRYLIKTRGQQVTLSCSPISGHRSVSWYQQTPGQGLQFLFEYFSETQRNKGNFPGRFSGRQFSNSRSEMNVSTLELGDSALYLCASSARRGREETQYFGPGTRLLVL.

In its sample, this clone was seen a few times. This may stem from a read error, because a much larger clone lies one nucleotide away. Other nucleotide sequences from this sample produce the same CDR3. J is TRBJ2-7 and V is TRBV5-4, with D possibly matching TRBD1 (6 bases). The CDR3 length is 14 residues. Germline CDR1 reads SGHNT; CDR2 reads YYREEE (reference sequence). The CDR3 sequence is CASSLLGASYEQYF. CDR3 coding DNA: TGTGCCAGCAGCTTGTTGGGGGCGTCCTATGAGCAGTACTTC.

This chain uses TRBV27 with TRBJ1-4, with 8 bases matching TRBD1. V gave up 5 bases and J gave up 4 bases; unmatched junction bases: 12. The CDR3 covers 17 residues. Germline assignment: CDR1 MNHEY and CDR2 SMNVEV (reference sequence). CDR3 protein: CASSPDRGRSLNEKLFF. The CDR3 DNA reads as TGTGCCAGCAGTCCAGACAGGGGACGGAGCCTTAATGAAAAACTGTTTTTT.

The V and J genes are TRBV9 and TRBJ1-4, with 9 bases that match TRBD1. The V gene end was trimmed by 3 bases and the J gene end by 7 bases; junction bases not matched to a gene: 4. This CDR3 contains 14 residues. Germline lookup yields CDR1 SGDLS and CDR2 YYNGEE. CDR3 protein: CASSAGQGREKLFF. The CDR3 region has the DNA TGTGCCAGCAGCGCGGGACAGGGACGTGAAAAACTGTTTTTT.

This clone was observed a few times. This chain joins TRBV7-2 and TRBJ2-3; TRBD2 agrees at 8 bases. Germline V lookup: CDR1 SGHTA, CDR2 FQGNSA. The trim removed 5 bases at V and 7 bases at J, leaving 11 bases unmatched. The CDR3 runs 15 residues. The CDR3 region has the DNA TGTGCCAGCAGCCCCCGGGTAGCGGGAATATATACGCAGTATTTT. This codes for CASSPRVAGIYTQYF.

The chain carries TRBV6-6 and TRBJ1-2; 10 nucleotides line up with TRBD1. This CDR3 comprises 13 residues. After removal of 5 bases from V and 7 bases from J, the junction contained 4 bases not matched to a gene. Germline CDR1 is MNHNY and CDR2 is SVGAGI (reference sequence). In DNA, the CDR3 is TGTGCCAGCAGTCACCGGGACAGGGGTGGCTACACCTTC. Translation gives CASSHRDRGGYTF.

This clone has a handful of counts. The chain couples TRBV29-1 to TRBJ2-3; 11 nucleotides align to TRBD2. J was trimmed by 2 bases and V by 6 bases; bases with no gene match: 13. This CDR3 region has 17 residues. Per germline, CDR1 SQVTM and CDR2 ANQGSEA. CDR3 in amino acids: CSVDTSGSKVSTDTQYF. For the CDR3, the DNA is TGCAGCGTAGACACTAGCGGGAGCAAAGTATCCACAGATACGCAGTATTTT.